The rows below give T cell receptor beta chains drawn from one sample of a study of cytomegalovirus exposure and HLA in healthy donors. Assay used: immunoSEQ multiplex PCR; TCRdb lists only in-frame clones, some missing. The top ten hold more than 1.4% of the sample, which has 110,000 or so clones, over 70% seen once. Sequencing was done on a sample of PBMCs. These receptor sequences come from a woman under 30 in good health and CMV-seronegative. Each CDR3 is given without its conserved first and last residue. The order of the fields is D gene, clone size, V gene, J gene, CDR3 protein. The D gene is left open where the match is weak. The size entry is marked missing in some rows and otherwise reads once, few, many or a size class.

>NA|NA|TRBV29-1|TRBJ1-1
SVRSLMNTEAF
>TRBD2|NA|TRBV6-6|TRBJ2-1
ASSSETSGSYNEQF
>NA|NA|TRBV2|TRBJ2-7
ASTEGGARSYEQY
>NA|once|TRBV27|TRBJ1-5
ASRTGGQPQH
>TRBD1|NA|TRBV7-9|TRBJ2-7
ASSPRTGRAQYYEQY
>NA|NA|TRBV5-6|TRBJ2-2
ASTQGGRRTGELF
>TRBD1|few|TRBV15|TRBJ2-7
ATSRDRGISYEQY
>NA|NA|TRBV6-4|TRBJ2-6
ASSELLDSGANVLT
>TRBD2|NA|TRBV4-2|TRBJ2-7
ASSHETGGPSEQY
>TRBD2|NA|TRBV7-7|TRBJ2-1
ASSRGLAGEEEQF
>TRBD1|few|TRBV7-6|TRBJ2-3
ASSQPGQSTDTQY
>NA|NA|TRBV5-6|TRBJ1-4
ASSLGQVRRSEELF
>NA|NA|TRBV5-1|TRBJ2-6
ASSSVEVFTGANVLT
>NA|NA|TRBV7-6|TRBJ2-3
ASSPYTDTQY
>NA|NA|TRBV5-1|TRBJ1-3
ASSLGQPNSGNTIY
>NA|NA|TRBV10-3|TRBJ1-1
AISEWGGLNTEAF
>TRBD1|NA|TRBV5-4|TRBJ1-2
ASSGPGQAIYGYT
>NA|NA|TRBV11-3|TRBJ2-3
ASSLGTTSTDTQY
>TRBD1|NA|TRBV5-1|NA
ASSTIQGGPVYEQY
>NA|NA|TRBV29-1|TRBJ2-7
SVTRTDKGYEQY
>NA|NA|TRBV5-1|TRBJ1-6
ASSLSTGSMLNSPLH
>TRBD2|NA|TRBV6-4|TRBJ2-3
ASSDSLAGGPADTQY
>TRBD1|NA|TRBV7-9|TRBJ1-3
ASSLGTGRGNTIY
>TRBD1|NA|TRBV5-1|TRBJ1-1
ASSSSSTGETEAF
>NA|NA|TRBV7-3|TRBJ1-1
ASTLMRVNTEAF
>TRBD1|few|TRBV5-1|TRBJ2-7
ASSLAGQGANEQY
>NA|NA|TRBV19|TRBJ1-1
ASRGRGSEAF
>NA|NA|TRBV7-2|TRBJ1-1
ASSSGGYTEAF
>NA|NA|TRBV11-2|TRBJ2-2
ASSTWGGGNTGELF